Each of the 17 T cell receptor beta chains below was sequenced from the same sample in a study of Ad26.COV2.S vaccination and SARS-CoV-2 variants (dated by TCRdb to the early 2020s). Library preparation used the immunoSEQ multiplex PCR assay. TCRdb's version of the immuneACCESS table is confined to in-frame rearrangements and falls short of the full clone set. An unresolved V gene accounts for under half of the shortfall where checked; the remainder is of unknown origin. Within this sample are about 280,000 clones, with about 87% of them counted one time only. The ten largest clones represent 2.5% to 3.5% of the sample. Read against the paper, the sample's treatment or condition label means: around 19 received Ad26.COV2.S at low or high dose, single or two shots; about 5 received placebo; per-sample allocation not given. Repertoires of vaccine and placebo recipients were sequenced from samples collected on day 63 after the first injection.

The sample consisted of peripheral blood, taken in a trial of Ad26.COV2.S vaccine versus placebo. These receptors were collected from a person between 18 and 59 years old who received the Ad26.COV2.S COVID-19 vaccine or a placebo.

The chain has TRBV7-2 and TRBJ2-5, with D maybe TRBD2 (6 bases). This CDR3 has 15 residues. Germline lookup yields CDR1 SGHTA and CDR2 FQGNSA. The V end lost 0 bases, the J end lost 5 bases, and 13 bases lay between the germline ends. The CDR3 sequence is CASSLARGGGETQYF. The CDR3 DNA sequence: TGTGCCAGCAGCTTAGCGCGGGGAGGTGGGGAGACCCAGTACTTC.

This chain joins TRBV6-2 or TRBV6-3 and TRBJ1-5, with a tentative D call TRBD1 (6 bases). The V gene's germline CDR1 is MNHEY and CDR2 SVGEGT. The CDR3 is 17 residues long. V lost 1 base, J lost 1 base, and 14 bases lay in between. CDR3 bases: TGTGCCAGCAGTTACTGGCGGGGGGCGGACAGCAATCAGCCCCAGCATTTT. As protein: CASSYWRGADSNQPQHF.

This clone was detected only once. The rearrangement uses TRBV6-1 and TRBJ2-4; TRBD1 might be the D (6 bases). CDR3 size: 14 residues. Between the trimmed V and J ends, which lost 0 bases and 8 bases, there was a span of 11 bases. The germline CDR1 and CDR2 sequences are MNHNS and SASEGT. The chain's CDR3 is CASSEAGGGHIQYF. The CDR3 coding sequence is TGTGCCAGCAGTGAAGCAGGGGGTGGGCACATTCAGTACTTC.

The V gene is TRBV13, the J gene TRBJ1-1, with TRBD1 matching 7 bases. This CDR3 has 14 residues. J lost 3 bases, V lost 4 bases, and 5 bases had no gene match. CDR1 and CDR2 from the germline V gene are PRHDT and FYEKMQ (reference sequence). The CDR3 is CASSSMGTDTEAFF. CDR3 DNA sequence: TGTGCCAGCAGCTCGATGGGGACAGACACTGAAGCTTTCTTT.

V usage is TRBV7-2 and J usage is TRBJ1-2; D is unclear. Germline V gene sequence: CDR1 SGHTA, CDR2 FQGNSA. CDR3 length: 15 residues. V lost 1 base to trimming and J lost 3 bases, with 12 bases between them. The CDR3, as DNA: TGTGCCAGCAGCTTAGAGTGGGGAGCGGACTATGGCTACACCTTC. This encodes CASSLEWGADYGYTF.

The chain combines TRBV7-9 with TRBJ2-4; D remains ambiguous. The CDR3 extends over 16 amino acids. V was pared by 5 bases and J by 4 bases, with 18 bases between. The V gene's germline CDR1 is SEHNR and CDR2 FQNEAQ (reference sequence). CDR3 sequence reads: CASSRGGQPVKNIQYF. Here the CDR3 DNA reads TGTGCCAGCAGCCGCGGCGGCCAGCCAGTAAAAAACATTCAGTACTTC.

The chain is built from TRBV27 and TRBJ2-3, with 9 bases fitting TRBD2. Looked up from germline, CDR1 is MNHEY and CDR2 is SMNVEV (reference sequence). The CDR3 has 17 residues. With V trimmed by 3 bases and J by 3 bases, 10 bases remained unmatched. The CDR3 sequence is CASSFSPGSGSTDTQYF. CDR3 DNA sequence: TGTGCCAGCAGTTTCTCCCCGGGTAGCGGGAGTACAGATACGCAGTATTTT.

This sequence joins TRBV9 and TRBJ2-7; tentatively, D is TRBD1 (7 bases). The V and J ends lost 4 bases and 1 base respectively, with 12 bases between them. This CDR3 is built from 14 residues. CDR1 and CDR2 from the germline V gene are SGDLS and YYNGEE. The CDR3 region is CASSLQGTSYEQYF. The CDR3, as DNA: TGTGCCAGCAGCCTACAGGGGACTTCCTACGAGCAGTACTTC.

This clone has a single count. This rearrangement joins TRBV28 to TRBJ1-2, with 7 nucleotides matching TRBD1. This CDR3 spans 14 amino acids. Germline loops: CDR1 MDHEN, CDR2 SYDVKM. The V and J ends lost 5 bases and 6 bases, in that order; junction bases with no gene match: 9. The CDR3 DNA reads TGTGCCAGCAGTGTCCAGACAGGGCAGAATGGCTACACCTTC. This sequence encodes CASSVQTGQNGYTF.

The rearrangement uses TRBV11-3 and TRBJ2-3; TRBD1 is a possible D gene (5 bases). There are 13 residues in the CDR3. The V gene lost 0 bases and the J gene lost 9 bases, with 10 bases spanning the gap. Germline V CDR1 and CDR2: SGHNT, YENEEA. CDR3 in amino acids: CASSLDPGRTQYF. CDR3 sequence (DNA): TGTGCCAGCAGCTTAGACCCAGGGCGGACGCAGTATTTT.

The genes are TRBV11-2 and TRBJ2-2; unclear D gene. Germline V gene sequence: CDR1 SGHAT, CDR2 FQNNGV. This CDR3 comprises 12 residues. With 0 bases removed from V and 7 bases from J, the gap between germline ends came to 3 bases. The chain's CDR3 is CASSLENGELFF. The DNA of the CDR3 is TGTGCCAGCAGCTTAGAGAACGGGGAGCTGTTTTTT.

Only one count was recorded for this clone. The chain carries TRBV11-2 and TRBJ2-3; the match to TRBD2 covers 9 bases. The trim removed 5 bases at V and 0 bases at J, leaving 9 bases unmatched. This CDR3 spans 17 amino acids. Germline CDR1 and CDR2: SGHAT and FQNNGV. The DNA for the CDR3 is TGTGCCAGCAGCCGAAGGCGGCTAGCGGGGAGCACAGATACGCAGTATTTT. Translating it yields CASSRRRLAGSTDTQYF.

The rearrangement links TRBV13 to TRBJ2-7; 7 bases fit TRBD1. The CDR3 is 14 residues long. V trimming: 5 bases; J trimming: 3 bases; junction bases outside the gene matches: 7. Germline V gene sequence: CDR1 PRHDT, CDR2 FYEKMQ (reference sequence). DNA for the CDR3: TGTGCCAGCAGCGAGACAGGGCAAGGCTACGAGCAGTACTTC. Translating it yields CASSETGQGYEQYF.

As DNA, the CDR3 is TGTGCCAGCAGTACCCGGACACCAGATAATTCACCCCTCCACTTT. This sequence encodes CASSTRTPDNSPLHF. V gene TRBV6-5 combines with J gene TRBJ1-6; possible D gene TRBD1, 5 bases. This CDR3 comprises 15 residues. The germline CDR1 and CDR2 sequences are MNHEY and SVGAGI. The germline V and J ends were trimmed by 5 bases and 5 bases, with 13 bases remaining between them.

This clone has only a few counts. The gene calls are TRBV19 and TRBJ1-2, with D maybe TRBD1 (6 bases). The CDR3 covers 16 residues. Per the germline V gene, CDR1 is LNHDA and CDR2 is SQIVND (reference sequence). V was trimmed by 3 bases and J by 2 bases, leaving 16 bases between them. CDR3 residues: CASSISGGAQNYGYTF. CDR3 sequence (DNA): TGTGCCAGTAGTATTTCTGGGGGGGCGCAGAACTATGGCTACACCTTC.

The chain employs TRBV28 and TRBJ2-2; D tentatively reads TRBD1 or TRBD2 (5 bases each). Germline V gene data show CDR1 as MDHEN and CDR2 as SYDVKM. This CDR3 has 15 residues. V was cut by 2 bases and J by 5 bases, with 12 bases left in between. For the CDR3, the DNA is TGTGCCAGCAGTTTACCGAGGGGAAGAACCGGGGAGCTGTTTTTT. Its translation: CASSLPRGRTGELFF.

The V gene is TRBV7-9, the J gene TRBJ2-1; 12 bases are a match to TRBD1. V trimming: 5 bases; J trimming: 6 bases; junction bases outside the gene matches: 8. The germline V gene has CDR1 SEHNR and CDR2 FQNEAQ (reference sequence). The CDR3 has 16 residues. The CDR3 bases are TGTGCCAGCAGCCGGACCGGGACAGGGGGCCCCAATGAGCAGTTCTTC. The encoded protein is CASSRTGTGGPNEQFF. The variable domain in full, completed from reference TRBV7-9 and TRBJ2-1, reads DTGVSQNPRHKITKRGQNVTFRCDPISEHNRLYWYRQTLGQGPEFLTYFQNEAQLEKSRLLSDRFSAERPKGSFSTLEIQRTEQGDSAMYLCASSRTGTGGPNEQFFGPGTRLTVL.